The T cell receptor (beta chain) described here comes from a study of CD8 T cells in ankylosing spondylitis. Looked up from germline, CDR1 is SQVTM and CDR2 is ANQGSEA. Trimming removed 4 bases at V and 4 bases at J, with 13 bases between. The CDR3 loop spans 13 amino acids. Each CDR3 protein is one row after TCRdb ran MiXCR on the 5' RACE reads. Of about 130,000 distinct CDR3 sequences in the sample, about 7% were seen once. The table lists this clonotype with many counts. The source material was blood, either unsorted or a sorted T cell fraction (not recorded which). The sequence came from a female donor with ankylosing spondylitis or in good health (not recorded which). The chain employs TRBV29-1 and TRBJ1-2; the D gene is possibly TRBD1 (5 bases). The CDR3 DNA sequence: TGCAGCGTTGTGTCCAGGGATCCCTATGGCTACACCTTC. This translates into CSVVSRDPYGYTF.